This T cell receptor (beta chain) is from a study of blood T cell repertoires in COVID-19. Study background: PBMCs, B-cell-depleted T cells, or T cells provided the cDNA or gDNA that made up the material.

The CDR3 has 17 amino acids. V was pared by 1 base and J by 4 bases, with 9 bases of the junction left unmatched. Germline CDR1 SGHVS, CDR2 FNYEAQ. Per the authors' pipeline: Amplification of reference gene primers was used by the study to estimate nucleated cell counts. Measured with immunoSEQ multiplex PCR; TCRdb has only the in-frame clones, and not every one. V, J and clone size derive from that table, while D and trimming were established from the DNA sequence. The sample shows about 480,000 clones, around 89% of them seen only once. Enrollees, about 18 to 89 years old, lived in about two dozen US areas.

This sequence was found in a woman aged 35 to 49 who had recovered from COVID-19. Input material: PBMCs or T cells enriched from blood (not recorded which). This sequence joins TRBV7-6 and TRBJ2-3; 9 bases fit TRBD2. The CDR3 coding sequence is TGTGCCAGCAGCTTAGATCTGGCGGGAGGGCCAGCAGATACGCAGTATTTT. Encoded protein: CASSLDLAGGPADTQYF.